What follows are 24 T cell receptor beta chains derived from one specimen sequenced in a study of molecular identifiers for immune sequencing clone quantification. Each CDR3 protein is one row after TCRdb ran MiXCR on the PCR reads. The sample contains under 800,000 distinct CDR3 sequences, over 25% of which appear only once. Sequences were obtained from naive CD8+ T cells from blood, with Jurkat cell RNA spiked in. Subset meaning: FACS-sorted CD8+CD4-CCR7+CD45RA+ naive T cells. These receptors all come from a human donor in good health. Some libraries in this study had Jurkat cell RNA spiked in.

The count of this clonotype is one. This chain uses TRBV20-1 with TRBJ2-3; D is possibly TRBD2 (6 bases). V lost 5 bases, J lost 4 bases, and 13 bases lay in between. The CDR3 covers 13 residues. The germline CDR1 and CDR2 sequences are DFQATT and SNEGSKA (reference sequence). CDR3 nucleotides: TGCAGTGCTTGGGGGGAGATGTCAGATACGCAGTATTTT. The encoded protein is CSAWGEMSDTQYF.

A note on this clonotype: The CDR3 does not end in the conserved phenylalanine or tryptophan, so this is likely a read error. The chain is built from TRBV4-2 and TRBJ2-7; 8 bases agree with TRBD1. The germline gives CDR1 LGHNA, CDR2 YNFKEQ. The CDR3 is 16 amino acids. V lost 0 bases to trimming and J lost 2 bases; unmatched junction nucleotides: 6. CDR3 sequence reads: CASSQDSGQGPYEQYY. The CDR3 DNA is TGTGCCAGCAGCCAAGATTCCGGACAGGGCCCCTACGAGCAGTACTAC.

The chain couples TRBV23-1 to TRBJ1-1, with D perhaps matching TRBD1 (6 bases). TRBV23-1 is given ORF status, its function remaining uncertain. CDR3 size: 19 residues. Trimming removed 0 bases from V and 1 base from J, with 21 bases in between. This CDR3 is CASSQSWGHRSLKNTEAFF. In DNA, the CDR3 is TGCGCCAGCAGTCAATCGTGGGGACATAGGAGCTTGAAGAACACTGAAGCTTTCTTT.

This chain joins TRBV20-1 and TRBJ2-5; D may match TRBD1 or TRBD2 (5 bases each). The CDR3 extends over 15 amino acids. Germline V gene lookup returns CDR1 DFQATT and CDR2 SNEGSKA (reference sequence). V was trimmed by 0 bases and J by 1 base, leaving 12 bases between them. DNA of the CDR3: TGCAGTGCTAGAGATTACCGGGGCAGCCAAGAGACCCAGTACTTC. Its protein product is CSARDYRGSQETQYF.

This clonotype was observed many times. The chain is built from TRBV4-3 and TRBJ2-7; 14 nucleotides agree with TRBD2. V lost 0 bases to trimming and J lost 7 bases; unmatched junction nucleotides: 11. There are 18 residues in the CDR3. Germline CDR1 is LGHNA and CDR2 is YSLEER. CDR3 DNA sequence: TGCGCCAGCAGCCAAGATCGCGCCTGGACTAGCGGGAGGCATGAGCAGTACTTC. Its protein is CASSQDRAWTSGRHEQYF.

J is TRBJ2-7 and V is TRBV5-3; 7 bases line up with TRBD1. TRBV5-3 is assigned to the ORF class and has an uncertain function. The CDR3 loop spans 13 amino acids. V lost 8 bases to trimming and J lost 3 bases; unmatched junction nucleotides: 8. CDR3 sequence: CASSNWDSYEQYF. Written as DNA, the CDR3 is TGTGCCAGCAGCAACTGGGACAGCTACGAGCAGTACTTC.

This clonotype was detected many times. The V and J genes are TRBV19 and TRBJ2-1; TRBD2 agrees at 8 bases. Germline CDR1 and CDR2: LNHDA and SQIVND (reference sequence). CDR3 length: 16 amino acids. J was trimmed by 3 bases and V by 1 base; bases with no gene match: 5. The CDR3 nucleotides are TGTGCCAGTAGTATAGTTAGACTAGCGATCTACAATGAGCAGTTCTTC. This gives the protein CASSIVRLAIYNEQFF.

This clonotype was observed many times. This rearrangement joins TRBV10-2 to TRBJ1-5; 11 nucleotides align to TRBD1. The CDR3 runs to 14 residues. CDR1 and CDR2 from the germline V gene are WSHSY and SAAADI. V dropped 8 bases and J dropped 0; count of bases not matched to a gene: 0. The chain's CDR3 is CASGTGGSNQPQHF. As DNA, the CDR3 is TGCGCCAGCGGGACAGGGGGTAGCAATCAGCCCCAGCATTTT.

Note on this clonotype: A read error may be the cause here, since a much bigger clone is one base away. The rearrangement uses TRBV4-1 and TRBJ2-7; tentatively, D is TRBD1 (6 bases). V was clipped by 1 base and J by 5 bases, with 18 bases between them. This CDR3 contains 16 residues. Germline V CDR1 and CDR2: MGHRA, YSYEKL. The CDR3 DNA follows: TGCGCCAGCAGCCAAGCTCCCGGGACAAGGCCCCACGAGCAGTACTTC. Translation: CASSQAPGTRPHEQYF.

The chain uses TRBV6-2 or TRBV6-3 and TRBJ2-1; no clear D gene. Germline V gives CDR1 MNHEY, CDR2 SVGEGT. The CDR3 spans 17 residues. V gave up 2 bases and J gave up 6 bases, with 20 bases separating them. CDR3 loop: CASSYVSPATILNEQFF. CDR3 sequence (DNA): TGTGCCAGCAGTTACGTTAGCCCGGCCACCATCCTCAATGAGCAGTTCTTC.

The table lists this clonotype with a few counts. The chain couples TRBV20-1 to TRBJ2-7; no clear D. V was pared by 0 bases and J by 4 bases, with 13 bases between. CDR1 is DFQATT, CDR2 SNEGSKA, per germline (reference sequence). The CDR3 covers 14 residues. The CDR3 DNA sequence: TGCAGTGCTAGAGATAATCGCAGGCAATACGAGCAGTACTTC. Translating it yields CSARDNRRQYEQYF.

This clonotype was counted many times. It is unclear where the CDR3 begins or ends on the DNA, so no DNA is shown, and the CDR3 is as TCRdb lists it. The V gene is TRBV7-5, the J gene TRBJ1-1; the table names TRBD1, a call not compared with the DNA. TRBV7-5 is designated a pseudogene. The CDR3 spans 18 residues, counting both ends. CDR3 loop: CISVPEAVGQDGHTEAFF.

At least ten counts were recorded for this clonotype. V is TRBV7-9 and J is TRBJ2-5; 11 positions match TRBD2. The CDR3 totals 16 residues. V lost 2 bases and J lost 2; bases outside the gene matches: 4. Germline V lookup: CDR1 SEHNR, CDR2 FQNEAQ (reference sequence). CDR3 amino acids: CASSLRLAGTQETQYF. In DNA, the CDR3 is TGTGCCAGCAGCTTACGACTAGCGGGGACACAAGAGACCCAGTACTTC. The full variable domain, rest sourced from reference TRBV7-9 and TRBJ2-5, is DTGVSQNPRHKITKRGQNVTFRCDPISEHNRLYWYRQTLGQGPEFLTYFQNEAQLEKSRLLSDRFSAERPKGSFSTLEIQRTEQGDSAMYLCASSLRLAGTQETQYFGPGTRLLVL.

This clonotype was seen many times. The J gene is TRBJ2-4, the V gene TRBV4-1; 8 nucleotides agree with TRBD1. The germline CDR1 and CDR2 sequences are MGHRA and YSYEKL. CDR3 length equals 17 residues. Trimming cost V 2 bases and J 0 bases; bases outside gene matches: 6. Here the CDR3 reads CASSQTGQGLAKNIQYF. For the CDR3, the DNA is TGCGCCAGCAGCCAAACTGGACAGGGCCTAGCCAAAAACATTCAGTACTTC.

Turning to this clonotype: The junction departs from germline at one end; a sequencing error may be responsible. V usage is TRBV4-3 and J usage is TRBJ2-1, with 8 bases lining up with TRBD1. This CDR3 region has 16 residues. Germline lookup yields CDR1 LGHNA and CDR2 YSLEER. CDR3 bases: TGCGTCAGCAGCCAAGGACAGGACAGGGTCTACAATGAGCAGTTCTTC. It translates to CVSSQGQDRVYNEQFF.

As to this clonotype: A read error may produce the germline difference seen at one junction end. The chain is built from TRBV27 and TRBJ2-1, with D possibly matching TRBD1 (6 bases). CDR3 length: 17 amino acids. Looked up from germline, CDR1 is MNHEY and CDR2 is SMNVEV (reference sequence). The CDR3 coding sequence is TGTGCCGGCAGTAGACCGGACACAGGGCACTCCTACAATGAGCAGTTCTTC. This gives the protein CAGSRPDTGHSYNEQFF.

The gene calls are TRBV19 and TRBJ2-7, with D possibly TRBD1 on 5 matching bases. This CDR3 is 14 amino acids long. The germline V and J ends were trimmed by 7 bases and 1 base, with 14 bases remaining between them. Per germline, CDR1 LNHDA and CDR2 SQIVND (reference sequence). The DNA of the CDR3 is TGTGCCAGTAAGATTCAACAGGAATCCTACGAGCAGTACTTC. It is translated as CASKIQQESYEQYF.

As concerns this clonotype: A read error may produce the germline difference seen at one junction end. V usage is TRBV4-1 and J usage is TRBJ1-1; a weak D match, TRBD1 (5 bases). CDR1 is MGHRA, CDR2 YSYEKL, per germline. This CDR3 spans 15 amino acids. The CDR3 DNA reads TGCGCCCGCAGCCAAGATGGCGGCCCAAGGGGTGAAGCTTTCTTT. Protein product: CARSQDGGPRGEAFF.

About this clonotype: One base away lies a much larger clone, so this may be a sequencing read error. CDR3 region: CASSKASTTDKQYF. CDR3 nucleotide sequence: TGTGCCAGCAGTAAAGCTAGTACTACAGATAAGCAGTATTTT. V and J are TRBV6-2 or TRBV6-3 and TRBJ2-3; D call uncertain. CDR1 MNHEY and CDR2 SVGEGT come from the germline V gene. This CDR3 is 14 amino acids long.

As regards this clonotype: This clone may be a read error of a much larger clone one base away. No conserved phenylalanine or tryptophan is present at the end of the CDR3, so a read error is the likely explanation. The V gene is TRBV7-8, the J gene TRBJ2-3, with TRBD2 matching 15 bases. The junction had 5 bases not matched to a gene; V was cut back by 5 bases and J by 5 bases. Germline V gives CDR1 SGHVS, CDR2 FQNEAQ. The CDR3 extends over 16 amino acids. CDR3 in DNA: TGTGCCAGCAGCCTGGGACTAGCGGGGGGCCTAGATACGCAGTATTTA. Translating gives CASSLGLAGGLDTQYL.

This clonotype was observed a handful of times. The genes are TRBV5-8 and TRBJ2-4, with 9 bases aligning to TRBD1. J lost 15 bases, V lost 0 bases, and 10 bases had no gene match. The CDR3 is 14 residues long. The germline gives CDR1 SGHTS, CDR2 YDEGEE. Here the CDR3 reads CASSLEGQGLSGYF. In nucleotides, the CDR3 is TGTGCCAGCAGCTTGGAAGGACAGGGGCTTTCGGGGTACTTC.

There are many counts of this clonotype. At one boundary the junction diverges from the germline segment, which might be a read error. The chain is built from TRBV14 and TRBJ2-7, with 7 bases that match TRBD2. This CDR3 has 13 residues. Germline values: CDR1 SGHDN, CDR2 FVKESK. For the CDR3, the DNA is TGTGCCAGCAGCCAAGCCCCCTTTGGCGGGAGTGTATTC. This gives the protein CASSQAPFGGSVF.

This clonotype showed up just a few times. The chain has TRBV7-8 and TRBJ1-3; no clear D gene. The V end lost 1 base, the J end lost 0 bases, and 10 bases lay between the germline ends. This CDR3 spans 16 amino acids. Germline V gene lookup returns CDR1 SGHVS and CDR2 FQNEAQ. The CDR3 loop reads CASSLGPGYSGNTIYF. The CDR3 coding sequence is TGTGCCAGCAGCTTAGGGCCGGGGTACTCTGGAAACACCATATATTTT.

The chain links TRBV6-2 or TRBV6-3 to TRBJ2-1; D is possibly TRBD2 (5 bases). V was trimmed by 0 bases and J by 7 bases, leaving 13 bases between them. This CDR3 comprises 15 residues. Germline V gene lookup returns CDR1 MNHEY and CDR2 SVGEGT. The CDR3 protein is CASSYSRVAMNEQFF. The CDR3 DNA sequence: TGTGCCAGCAGTTACTCGAGGGTAGCAATGAATGAGCAGTTCTTC.